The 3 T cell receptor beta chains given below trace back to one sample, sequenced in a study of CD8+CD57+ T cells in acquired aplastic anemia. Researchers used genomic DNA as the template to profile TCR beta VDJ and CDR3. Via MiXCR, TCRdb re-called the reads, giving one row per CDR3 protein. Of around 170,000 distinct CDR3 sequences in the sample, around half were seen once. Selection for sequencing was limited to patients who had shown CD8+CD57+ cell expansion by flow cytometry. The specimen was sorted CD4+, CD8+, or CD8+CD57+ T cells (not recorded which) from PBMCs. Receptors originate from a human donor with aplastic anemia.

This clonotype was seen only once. CDR3 sequence reads: CASSPGGRGGGYTF. In DNA form, the CDR3 reads TGTGCCAGCAGCCCTGGCGGGAGAGGCGGAGGCTACACCTTC. The rearrangement joins TRBV2 to TRBJ1-2; D gene ambiguous. V was clipped by 6 bases and J by 8 bases, with 19 bases between them. The CDR3 contains 14 residues. Per germline, CDR1 SNHLY and CDR2 FYNNEI. The whole variable domain, filled in from reference TRBV2 and TRBJ1-2, reads EPEVTQTPSHQVTQMGQEVILRCVPISNHLYFYWYRQILGQKVEFLVSFYNNEISEKSEIFDDQFSVERPDGSNFTLKIRSTKLEDSAMYFCASSPGGRGGGYTFGSGTRLTVV.

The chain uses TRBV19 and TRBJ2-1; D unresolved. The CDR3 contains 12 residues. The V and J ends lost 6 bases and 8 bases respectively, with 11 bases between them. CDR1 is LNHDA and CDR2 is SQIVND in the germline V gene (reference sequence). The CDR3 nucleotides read TGTGCCAGTAGCCTCATTGGGGATGAGCAGTTCTTC. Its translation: CASSLIGDEQFF. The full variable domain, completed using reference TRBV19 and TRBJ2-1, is DGGITQSPKYLFRKEGQNVTLSCEQNLNHDAMYWYRQDPGQGLRLIYYSQIVNDFQKGDIAEGYSVSREKKESFPLTVTSAQKNPTAFYLCASSLIGDEQFFGPGTRLTVL.

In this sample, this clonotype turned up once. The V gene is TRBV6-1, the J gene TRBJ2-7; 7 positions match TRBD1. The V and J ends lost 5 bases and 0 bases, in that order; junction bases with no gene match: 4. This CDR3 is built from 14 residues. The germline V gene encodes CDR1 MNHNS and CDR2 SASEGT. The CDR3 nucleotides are TGTGCCAGCAGTCCCGGACAGGTCTCCTACGAGCAGTACTTC. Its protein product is CASSPGQVSYEQYF.